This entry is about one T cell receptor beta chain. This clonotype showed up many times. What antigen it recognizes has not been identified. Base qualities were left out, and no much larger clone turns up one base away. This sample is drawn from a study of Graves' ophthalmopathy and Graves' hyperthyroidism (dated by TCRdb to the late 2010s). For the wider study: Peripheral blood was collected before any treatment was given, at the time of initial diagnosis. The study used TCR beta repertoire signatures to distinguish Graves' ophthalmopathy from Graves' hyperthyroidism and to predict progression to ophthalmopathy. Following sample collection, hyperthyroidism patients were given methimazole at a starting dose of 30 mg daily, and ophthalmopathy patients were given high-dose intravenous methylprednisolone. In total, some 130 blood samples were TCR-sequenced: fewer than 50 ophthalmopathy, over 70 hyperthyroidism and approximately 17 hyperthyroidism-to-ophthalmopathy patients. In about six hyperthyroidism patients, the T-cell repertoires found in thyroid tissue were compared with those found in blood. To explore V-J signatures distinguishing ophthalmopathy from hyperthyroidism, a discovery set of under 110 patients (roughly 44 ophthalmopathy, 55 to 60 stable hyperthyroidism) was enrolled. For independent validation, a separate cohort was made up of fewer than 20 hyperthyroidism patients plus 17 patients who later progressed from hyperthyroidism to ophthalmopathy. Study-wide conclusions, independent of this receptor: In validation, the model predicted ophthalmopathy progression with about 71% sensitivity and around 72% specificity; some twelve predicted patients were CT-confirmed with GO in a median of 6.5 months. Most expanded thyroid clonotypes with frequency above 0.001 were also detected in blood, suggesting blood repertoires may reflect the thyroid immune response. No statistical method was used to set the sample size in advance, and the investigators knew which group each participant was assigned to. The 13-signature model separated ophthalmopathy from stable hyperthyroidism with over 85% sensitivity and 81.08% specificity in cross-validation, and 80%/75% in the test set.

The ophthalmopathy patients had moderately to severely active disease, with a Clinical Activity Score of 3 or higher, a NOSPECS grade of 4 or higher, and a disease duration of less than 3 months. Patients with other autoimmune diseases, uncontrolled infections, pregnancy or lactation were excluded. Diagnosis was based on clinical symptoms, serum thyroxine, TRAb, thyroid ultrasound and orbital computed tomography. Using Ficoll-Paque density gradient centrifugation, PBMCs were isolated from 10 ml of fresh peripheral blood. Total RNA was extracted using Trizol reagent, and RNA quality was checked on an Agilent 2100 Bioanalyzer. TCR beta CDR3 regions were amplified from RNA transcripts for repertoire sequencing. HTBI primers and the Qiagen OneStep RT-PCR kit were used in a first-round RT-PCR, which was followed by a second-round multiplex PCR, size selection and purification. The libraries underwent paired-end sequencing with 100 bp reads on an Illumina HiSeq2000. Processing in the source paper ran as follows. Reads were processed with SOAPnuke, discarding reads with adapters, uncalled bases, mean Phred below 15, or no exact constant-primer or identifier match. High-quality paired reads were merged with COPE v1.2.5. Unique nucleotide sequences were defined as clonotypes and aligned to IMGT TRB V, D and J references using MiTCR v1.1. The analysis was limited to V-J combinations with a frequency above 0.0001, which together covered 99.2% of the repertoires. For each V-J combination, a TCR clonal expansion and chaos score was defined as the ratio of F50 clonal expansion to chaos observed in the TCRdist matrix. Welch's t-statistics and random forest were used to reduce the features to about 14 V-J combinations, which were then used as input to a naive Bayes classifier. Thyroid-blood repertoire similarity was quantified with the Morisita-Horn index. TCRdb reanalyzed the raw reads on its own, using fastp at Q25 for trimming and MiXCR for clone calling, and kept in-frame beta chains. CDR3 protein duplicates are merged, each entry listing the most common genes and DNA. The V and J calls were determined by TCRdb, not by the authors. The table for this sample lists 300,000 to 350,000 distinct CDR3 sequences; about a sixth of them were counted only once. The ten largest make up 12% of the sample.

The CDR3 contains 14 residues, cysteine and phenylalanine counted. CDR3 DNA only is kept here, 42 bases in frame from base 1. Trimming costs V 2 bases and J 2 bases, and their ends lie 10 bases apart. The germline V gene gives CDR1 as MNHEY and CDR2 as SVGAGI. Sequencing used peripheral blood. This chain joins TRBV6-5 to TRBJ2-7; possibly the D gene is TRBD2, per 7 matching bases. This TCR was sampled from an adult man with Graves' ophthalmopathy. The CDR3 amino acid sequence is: CASSYRGAPYEQYF. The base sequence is TGTGCCAGCAGTTACCGGGGGGCCCCCTACGAGCAGTACTTC.